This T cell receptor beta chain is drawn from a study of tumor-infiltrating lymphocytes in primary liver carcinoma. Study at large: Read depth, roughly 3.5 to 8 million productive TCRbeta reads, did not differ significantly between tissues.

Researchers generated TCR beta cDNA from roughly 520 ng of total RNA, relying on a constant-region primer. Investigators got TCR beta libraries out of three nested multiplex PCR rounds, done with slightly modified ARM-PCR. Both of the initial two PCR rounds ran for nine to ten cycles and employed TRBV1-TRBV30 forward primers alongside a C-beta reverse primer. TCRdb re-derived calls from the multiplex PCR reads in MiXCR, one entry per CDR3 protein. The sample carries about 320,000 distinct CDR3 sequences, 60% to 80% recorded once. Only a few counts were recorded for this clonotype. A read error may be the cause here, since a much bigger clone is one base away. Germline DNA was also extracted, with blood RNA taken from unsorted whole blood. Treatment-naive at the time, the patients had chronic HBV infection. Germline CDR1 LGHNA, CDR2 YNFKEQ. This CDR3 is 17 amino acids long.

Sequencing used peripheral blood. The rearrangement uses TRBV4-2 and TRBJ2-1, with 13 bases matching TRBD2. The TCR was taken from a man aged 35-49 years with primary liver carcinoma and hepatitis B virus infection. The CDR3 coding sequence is TGTGCCAACAGCCCAAGACTAGCGGGAGGCTCCTACAATGAGCAGTTCTTC. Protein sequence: CANSPRLAGGSYNEQFF.